Listed below are T cell receptor beta chains from one sample, sequenced in a study of T cell responses to AZD1222 COVID-19 vaccine. Measured with immunoSEQ multiplex PCR; TCRdb has only the in-frame clones, and not every one. The data contain about 150,000 clones, 88% of them singletons. Sequencing used peripheral blood, obtained on day 0 of AZD1222 vaccination. These receptors were taken from an adult in good health. CDR3s include the opening cysteine and the closing phenylalanine or tryptophan.

j_call: TRBJ1-2
v_call: TRBV6-2/TRBV6-3
cdr3_length: 13
cdr3_aa: CASSPQGGYGYTF

j_call: TRBJ1-6
v_call: TRBV5-4
cdr3_length: 16
cdr3_aa: CASSPGGGIGNSPLHF

j_call: TRBJ2-3
v_call: TRBV7-8
cdr3_length: 11
cdr3_aa: CASSPGGPQYF

j_call: TRBJ2-7
v_call: TRBV27
cdr3_length: 14
cdr3_aa: CASSYPGQGGEQYF

j_call: TRBJ2-3
v_call: TRBV11-3
cdr3_length: 16
cdr3_aa: CASSLDSGQGTDTQYF

j_call: TRBJ2-5
v_call: TRBV6-1
cdr3_length: 14
cdr3_aa: CASSVAGGRETQYF

j_call: TRBJ2-6
v_call: TRBV27
cdr3_length: 15
cdr3_aa: CASSYEGQGANVLTF

j_call: TRBJ1-6
v_call: TRBV5-4
cdr3_length: 17
cdr3_aa: CASSPIGGQGTNSPLHF

j_call: TRBJ2-7
v_call: TRBV5-4
cdr3_length: 13
cdr3_aa: CALSDSGVGEQYF

j_call: TRBJ1-1
v_call: TRBV4-3
cdr3_length: 15
cdr3_aa: CASSPGQERGTEAFF

j_call: TRBJ1-2
v_call: TRBV4-1
cdr3_length: 15
cdr3_aa: CASSQSWAGNYGYTF

j_call: TRBJ2-7
v_call: TRBV6-4
cdr3_length: 15
cdr3_aa: CANPRGLAITYEQYF

j_call: TRBJ1-5
v_call: TRBV24-1
cdr3_length: 18
cdr3_aa: CATSGPDGGSPSNQPQHF

j_call: TRBJ1-1
v_call: TRBV19
cdr3_length: 12
cdr3_aa: CASSLRGGEAFF

j_call: TRBJ2-2
v_call: TRBV21-1
cdr3_length: 11
cdr3_aa: CASSKGEELFF

j_call: TRBJ2-5
v_call: TRBV20-1
cdr3_length: 11
cdr3_aa: CSASLEETQYF

j_call: TRBJ1-4
v_call: TRBV3-1/TRBV3-2
cdr3_length: 12
cdr3_aa: CASSPLEGDPLF

j_call: TRBJ2-7
v_call: TRBV20-1
cdr3_length: 11
cdr3_aa: CSSRDMDEQYF

j_call: TRBJ1-5
v_call: TRBV7-9
cdr3_length: 15
cdr3_aa: CASSLGRGGVQPQHF

j_call: TRBJ2-2
v_call: TRBV3-1/TRBV3-2
cdr3_length: 15
cdr3_aa: CASSLQGTGTGELFF

j_call: TRBJ1-5
v_call: TRBV28
cdr3_length: 13
cdr3_aa: CASNLGYNQPQHF

j_call: TRBJ2-3
v_call: TRBV4-3
cdr3_length: 13
cdr3_aa: CASSQDLTDTQYF

j_call: TRBJ2-5
v_call: TRBV29-1
cdr3_length: 11
cdr3_aa: CSVLQLETQYF

j_call: TRBJ2-7
v_call: TRBV7-2
cdr3_length: 14
cdr3_aa: CASSFRGEWGEQYF

j_call: TRBJ2-3
v_call: TRBV20-1
cdr3_length: 15
cdr3_aa: CSASPTGGFTDTQYF